This TCR beta chain was profiled in a study of blood T cells in healthy people across ages. V gave up 5 bases and J gave up 0 bases, with 14 bases separating them. There are 14 residues in the CDR3. Germline lookup yields CDR1 DFQATT and CDR2 SNEGSKA (reference sequence). Study conclusions and caveats: CMV infection status of these donors was not known.

Primers used in a second PCR of about 7 to 11 cycles were a sample-barcoded 5' primer and a J-beta primer mix. Every individual sample yielded 2.5 million or more paired-end reads (each containing CDR3). TCRdb ran MiXCR on the 5' RACE reads and lists one entry per CDR3 protein. The data contain approximately 1,000,000 distinct CDR3 sequences, more than 40% of them singletons. This clonotype was counted a few times. The antigen is undetermined. V gene TRBV20-1 combines with J gene TRBJ2-7; possibly TRBD2 for D (6 bases). The sample was blood. The source of this sequence is a woman aged 55-75 years in good health. The CDR3 DNA reads TGCAGTGCTTACGGACGGGAGAGCTCCTACGAGCAGTACTTC. Translating it yields CSAYGRESSYEQYF.